Below are 29 T cell receptor beta chains sequenced from a single sample in a study of CD8 T cells in ankylosing spondylitis. Notes on the study in general: A TCR beta motif made of several highly homologous variants seemed typical of ankylosing spondylitis blood.

In TCRdb, the 5' RACE reads were re-called with MiXCR into one record per CDR3 protein. This table has about 700,000 distinct CDR3 sequences, roughly 19% appearing once. No cognate antigen is known for these TCRs. Sequenced sample: blood, either unsorted or a sorted T cell fraction (not recorded which). Receptors were obtained from a male donor with ankylosing spondylitis.

The chain joins TRBV29-1 to TRBJ2-3; no clear D gene. Trimming cost V 2 bases and J 6 bases, with 15 bases left between them. CDR3 length equals 14 residues. The V gene's germline CDR1 is SQVTM and CDR2 ANQGSEA. Here the CDR3 DNA reads TGCAGCGTTGAAAACACATGGTCGGTGGATACGCAGTATTTT. This encodes CSVENTWSVDTQYF.

This clonotype was recorded a few times. The chain recombines TRBV20-1 with TRBJ2-3; 7 bases are shared with TRBD2. CDR3 length: 17 amino acids. Trimming at V came to 0 bases and at J to 8 bases, leaving 17 bases not matched to a gene. Germline values: CDR1 DFQATT, CDR2 SNEGSKA (reference sequence). The CDR3 nucleotides read TGCAGTGCTAGAGATATCTTGACCGGCGGGAGCGCGGGTACGCAGTATTTT. It translates to CSARDILTGGSAGTQYF.

V and J are TRBV5-5 and TRBJ1-4; the match to TRBD1 covers 10 bases. The CDR3 runs 16 residues. V trimming: 4 bases; J trimming: 8 bases; junction bases outside the gene matches: 11. Germline assignment: CDR1 SGHKS and CDR2 YYEKEE (reference sequence). CDR3 region: CASSMGRQGAGEKLFF. Written as DNA, the CDR3 is TGTGCCAGCAGCATGGGTCGACAGGGGGCAGGAGAAAAACTGTTTTTT. Drawing the rest from reference TRBV5-5 and TRBJ1-4, the complete variable domain is DAGVTQSPTHLIKTRGQQVTLRCSPISGHKSVSWYQQVLGQGPQFIFQYYEKEERGRGNFPDRFSARQFPNYSSELNVNALLLGDSALYLCASSMGRQGAGEKLFFGSGTQLSVL.

This clonotype has at least ten counts. The chain links TRBV18 to TRBJ1-5; tentative D call: TRBD1 (6 bases). Germline CDR1 reads KGHSH; CDR2 reads LQKENI. The CDR3 loop spans 15 amino acids. The V gene lost 3 bases and the J gene lost 5 bases, with 14 bases spanning the gap. The CDR3, as DNA: TGTGCCAGCTCACCGGCCGGACAGCCCCATCAGCCCCAGCATTTT. It translates to CASSPAGQPHQPQHF.

The chain uses TRBV5-1 and TRBJ1-2; the D gene is possibly TRBD1 (5 bases). Between the trimmed V and J ends, which lost 4 bases and 1 base, there was a span of 14 bases. Germline CDR1 and CDR2: SGHRS and YFSETQ. CDR3 length: 15 amino acids. In nucleotides, the CDR3 is TGCGCCAGCAGCCCCGCCGGGACGAGTAACTATGGCTACACCTTC. It yields the protein CASSPAGTSNYGYTF.

This clonotype occurred a few times. This chain links TRBV15 with TRBJ2-3; 7 nucleotides agree with TRBD1. Trimming took 5 bases from V and 5 from J; bases not matched to a gene: 7. CDR1 and CDR2 (germline): LNHNV, YYDKDF (reference sequence). CDR3 size: 14 residues. The CDR3 DNA reads TGTGCCACCAGCCGTAGACAGGGACAAGATACGCAGTATTTT. It specifies CATSRRQGQDTQYF.

The V call is TRBV6-2 or TRBV6-3, the J call TRBJ1-5; no definite D call. From germline, CDR1 is MNHEY and CDR2 SVGEGT. The germline V and J ends were trimmed by 7 bases and 1 base, with 14 bases remaining between them. This CDR3 is 15 amino acids long. The CDR3 bases are TGTGCCAGCACCCCCCGGCGGCCGAGCAATCAGCCCCAGCATTTT. Amino acids: CASTPRRPSNQPQHF.

This clonotype was counted only a few times. At one boundary the junction diverges from the germline segment, which might be a read error. This chain joins TRBV5-5 and TRBJ2-7; TRBD2 matches at 14 bases. The CDR3 spans 15 residues. The V gene's germline CDR1 is SGHKS and CDR2 YYEKEE (reference sequence). The CDR3 loop reads CASSLTTSGRAVGVF. Here the CDR3 DNA reads TGTGCCAGCAGCTTGACGACTAGCGGGAGGGCCGTGGGGGTCTTC.

The chain uses TRBV10-3 and TRBJ2-7, with 8 positions matching TRBD1. CDR3 length: 15 residues. From germline, CDR1 is ENHRY and CDR2 SYGVKD. The V gene end was trimmed by 2 bases and the J gene end by 5 bases; junction bases not matched to a gene: 8. This CDR3 is CAISEVGTGGDEQYF. The CDR3 nucleotides are TGTGCCATCAGTGAGGTGGGGACAGGAGGGGACGAGCAGTACTTC.

The sample holds a few counts of this clonotype. The chain joins TRBV12-3 or TRBV12-4 to TRBJ2-3, with D perhaps TRBD2 (5 bases). V was clipped by 6 bases and J by 10 bases, with 14 bases between them. The CDR3 contains 12 residues. CDR3 residues: CASSRNGLAQYF. DNA of the CDR3: TGTGCCAGCAGCCGGAACGGACTGGCGCAGTATTTT.

This clonotype appeared many times. V usage is TRBV11-2 and J usage is TRBJ1-3; a possible D gene is TRBD1 (5 bases). The CDR3 consists of 18 residues. The ends were cut back, 5 bases at V and 0 bases at J, with 20 bases in the middle. CDR1 is SGHAT and CDR2 is FQNNGV in the germline V gene. CDR3 bases: TGTGCCAGCAGCAAAGTGAGATCCTCGGGGGACTCTGGAAACACCATATATTTT. Translated, it gives CASSKVRSSGDSGNTIYF. The full variable domain, in which reference TRBV11-2 and TRBJ1-3 provide the parts outside the CDR3, is EAGVAQSPRYKIIEKRQSVAFWCNPISGHATLYWYQQILGQGPKLLIQFQNNGVVDDSQLPKDRFSAERLKGVDSTLKIQPAKLEDSAVYLCASSKVRSSGDSGNTIYFGEGSWLTVV.

This clonotype has just a few counts. This chain links TRBV7-9 with TRBJ1-4, with 12 bases matching TRBD1. This CDR3 is built from 16 residues. V shed 5 bases, J shed 3 bases, and the junction held 4 bases outside the gene matches. Germline CDR1 and CDR2: SEHNR and FQNEAQ (reference sequence). CDR3 in DNA: TGTGCCAGCAGCCGCGGGACAGGGGGCCCTAATGAAAAACTGTTTTTT. Protein product: CASSRGTGGPNEKLFF.

The chain couples TRBV20-1 to TRBJ1-3; D is undetermined. The CDR3 is 12 residues long. Germline V gives CDR1 DFQATT, CDR2 SNEGSKA (reference sequence). Between the trimmed V and J ends, which lost 3 bases and 8 bases, there was a span of 11 bases. The CDR3 DNA is TGCAGTGCTAGCGCCACCCGGGACACCATATATTTT. This encodes CSASATRDTIYF.

The chain links TRBV19 to TRBJ1-2; D is ambiguous. The CDR3 covers 11 residues. The V end lost 10 bases, the J end lost 0 bases, and 6 bases lay between the germline ends. Germline V lookup: CDR1 LNHDA, CDR2 SQIVND (reference sequence). The CDR3 protein is CATGANYGYTF. The DNA of the CDR3 is TGTGCCACGGGAGCTAACTATGGCTACACCTTC.

The chain employs TRBV28 and TRBJ2-1; D perhaps matches TRBD1 (6 bases). V was cut by 4 bases and J by 7 bases, with 23 bases left in between. The germline V gene has CDR1 MDHEN and CDR2 SYDVKM. This CDR3 is 17 amino acids long. CDR3 nucleotides: TGTGCCAGCAGTTCCCTATTTACAGGGAATACAGTAAATGAGCAGTTCTTC. Protein: CASSSLFTGNTVNEQFF.

In nucleotides, the CDR3 is TGTGCCAGCAGCTTAACGGGCAGCACGAACACCGGGGAGCTGTTTTTT. Translation: CASSLTGSTNTGELFF. The chain couples TRBV7-3 to TRBJ2-2, with D unresolved. The V end was cut by 0 bases, the J end by 0 bases, with 8 bases between. The CDR3 extends over 16 amino acids. Germline CDR1 and CDR2: SGHTA and FQGTGA.

This clonotype was seen a few times. The J gene is TRBJ2-1, the V gene TRBV5-1; 9 bases map to TRBD2. CDR1 and CDR2 (germline): SGHRS, YFSETQ. J gave up 7 bases and V 0 bases, and 11 bases lay outside the gene matches. The CDR3 length is 17 residues. The CDR3 nucleotides are TGCGCCAGCAGCTTGGTGGCTAGCGGGACCCTCCCGAATGAGCAGTTCTTC. Amino acids: CASSLVASGTLPNEQFF. Combining the CDR3 with reference TRBV5-1 and TRBJ2-1 gives the whole variable domain KAGVTQTPRYLIKTRGQQVTLSCSPISGHRSVSWYQQTPGQGLQFLFEYFSETQRNKGNFPGRFSGRQFSNSRSEMNVSTLELGDSALYLCASSLVASGTLPNEQFFGPGTRLTVL.

V gene TRBV10-3 combines with J gene TRBJ1-5; 10 positions match TRBD1. This CDR3 spans 14 amino acids. The J segment lost 6 bases and the V segment lost 10 bases, leaving 9 bases of the junction unmatched. Germline V gene data show CDR1 as ENHRY and CDR2 as SYGVKD. In nucleotides, the CDR3 is TGTGCCACCCAGGGACAGGGGATTGGTCAGCCCCAGCATTTT. As protein: CATQGQGIGQPQHF.

This clonotype was counted a few times. The CDR3 region has the DNA TGTGCCAGCAACCCTGGGACAGGGCGGTCACCCCTCCACTTT. It encodes CASNPGTGRSPLHF. This chain connects TRBV4-2 to TRBJ1-6, with 9 nucleotides matching TRBD1. From germline, CDR1 is LGHNA and CDR2 YNFKEQ. The V and J ends lost 7 bases and 10 bases, in that order; junction bases with no gene match: 8. The CDR3 totals 14 residues.

The V gene is TRBV6-5, the J gene TRBJ1-4, with a weak D call TRBD1 (5 bases). This CDR3 region has 15 residues. CDR1 MNHEY and CDR2 SVGAGI come from the germline V gene. V was clipped by 2 bases and J by 1 base, with 8 bases between them. The CDR3 spells CASSYGGVTNEKLFF. CDR3 bases: TGTGCCAGCAGTTACGGGGGGGTAACTAATGAAAAACTGTTTTTT.

This sequence joins TRBV10-1 and TRBJ1-1, with TRBD1 as a possible D gene (6 bases). The CDR3 has 12 amino acids. CDR1 is WNHNN and CDR2 is SYGVQD in the germline V gene (reference sequence). Trimming took off 8 bases at V and 6 bases at J, with 13 bases between the two ends. The CDR3 nucleotides are TGCGCCAGCCGAGGGGGGGACCCTGAAGCTTTCTTT. Translating it yields CASRGGDPEAFF.

Concerning this clonotype: Possible read error: a much larger clone is one base away. The CDR3 DNA sequence: TGTGCCAGCAGGTTCCGCGGGGGGTCCTACGAGCAGTACTTC. It codes for CASRFRGGSYEQYF. The rearrangement joins TRBV12-3 or TRBV12-4 to TRBJ2-7; 8 nucleotides line up with TRBD2. The CDR3 sequence is 14 residues long. V trimming: 6 bases; J trimming: 1 base; junction bases outside the gene matches: 5.

At least ten counts were recorded for this clonotype. Here the CDR3 DNA reads TGTGCCAGCAGCCAAGCTGGCGCCGGGGTCACAGATACGCAGTATTTT. Its translation: CASSQAGAGVTDTQYF. This sequence joins TRBV4-2 and TRBJ2-3; the D gene is possibly TRBD2 (5 bases). Germline CDR1 and CDR2: LGHNA and YNFKEQ. The CDR3 is made up of 16 amino acids. V lost 1 base, J lost 2 bases, and 13 bases lay in between.

The J gene is TRBJ2-1, the V gene TRBV5-8; no reliable D call. The CDR3 length is 16 residues. V was trimmed by 0 bases and J by 8 bases, leaving 18 bases between them. CDR1 and CDR2 from the germline V gene are SGHTS and YDEGEE. This chain's CDR3 is CASSLGVGLILDEQFF. CDR3 DNA: TGTGCCAGCAGCTTGGGTGTCGGTTTGATCTTGGATGAGCAGTTCTTC.

The chain links TRBV2 to TRBJ1-2, with D maybe TRBD1 (5 bases). CDR1 and CDR2 (germline): SNHLY, FYNNEI. V lost 3 bases and J lost 1, with 9 bases in between. The CDR3 has 14 amino acids. This CDR3 is CASSEGDINYGYTF. Here the CDR3 DNA reads TGTGCCAGCAGTGAGGGGGATATTAACTATGGCTACACCTTC.

This clonotype was counted a few times. This chain joins TRBV20-1 and TRBJ1-3; tentatively, D is TRBD1 (5 bases). This CDR3 spans 12 amino acids. Germline-derived CDR1 and CDR2 are DFQATT and SNEGSKA (reference sequence). With 1 base removed from V and 4 bases from J, the gap between germline ends came to 5 bases. CDR3 protein: CSARGGGNTIYF. The DNA for the CDR3 is TGCAGTGCTAGAGGGGGCGGAAACACCATATATTTT.

The chain couples TRBV7-9 to TRBJ2-4, with 7 bases that match TRBD1. The CDR3 contains 14 residues. V trimming: 5 bases; J trimming: 6 bases; junction bases outside the gene matches: 7. The germline gives CDR1 SEHNR, CDR2 FQNEAQ (reference sequence). CDR3 nucleotides: TGTGCCAGCAGCATGATACAGGGGATAAACATTCAGTACTTC. Protein product: CASSMIQGINIQYF.

The chain is built from TRBV7-3 and TRBJ1-1, with D perhaps TRBD1 (6 bases). The V gene lost 6 bases and the J gene lost 7 bases, with 15 bases spanning the gap. The CDR3 consists of 13 residues. The germline V gene encodes CDR1 SGHTA and CDR2 FQGTGA. For the CDR3, the DNA is TGTGCCAGCAGTAAACAGGGCTTCGGTGAAGCTTTCTTT. Amino acid sequence: CASSKQGFGEAFF.

There are a few counts of this clonotype. The DNA of the CDR3 is TGTGCCAGCAGTGAAATGTCCCTTAGTTACAATGAGCAGTTCTTC. This encodes CASSEMSLSYNEQFF. The chain uses TRBV2 and TRBJ2-1; D not resolved. The CDR3 is 15 amino acids. The V gene lost 2 bases and the J gene lost 4 bases, with 12 bases spanning the gap. Germline V gene lookup returns CDR1 SNHLY and CDR2 FYNNEI. The variable domain in full, with the rest retrieved from reference TRBV2 and TRBJ2-1, is EPEVTQTPSHQVTQMGQEVILRCVPISNHLYFYWYRQILGQKVEFLVSFYNNEISEKSEIFDDQFSVERPDGSNFTLKIRSTKLEDSAMYFCASSEMSLSYNEQFFGPGTRLTVL.